This T cell receptor beta chain was recorded in a study of T cell changes during pregnancy in multiple sclerosis. The CDR3 contains 14 residues. Looked up from germline, CDR1 is SGHDT and CDR2 is YYEEEE. V dropped 4 bases and J dropped 8; count of bases not matched to a gene: 10. This table comes from immunoSEQ multiplex PCR, and its TCRdb copy is limited to in-frame clones, with some not included. The sample holds about 100,000 clones, approximately 92% seen once. The specimen comprised peripheral blood, sampled in the second trimester of pregnancy. The clonotype originates from a female donor with multiple sclerosis, enrolled in a pregnancy study. The chain recombines TRBV5-6 with TRBJ1-2; 8 positions match TRBD1. The CDR3 DNA is TGTGCCAGCAGCGCCTGGGACAGGCCTCTGGGCTACACCTTC. Translation: CASSAWDRPLGYTF.